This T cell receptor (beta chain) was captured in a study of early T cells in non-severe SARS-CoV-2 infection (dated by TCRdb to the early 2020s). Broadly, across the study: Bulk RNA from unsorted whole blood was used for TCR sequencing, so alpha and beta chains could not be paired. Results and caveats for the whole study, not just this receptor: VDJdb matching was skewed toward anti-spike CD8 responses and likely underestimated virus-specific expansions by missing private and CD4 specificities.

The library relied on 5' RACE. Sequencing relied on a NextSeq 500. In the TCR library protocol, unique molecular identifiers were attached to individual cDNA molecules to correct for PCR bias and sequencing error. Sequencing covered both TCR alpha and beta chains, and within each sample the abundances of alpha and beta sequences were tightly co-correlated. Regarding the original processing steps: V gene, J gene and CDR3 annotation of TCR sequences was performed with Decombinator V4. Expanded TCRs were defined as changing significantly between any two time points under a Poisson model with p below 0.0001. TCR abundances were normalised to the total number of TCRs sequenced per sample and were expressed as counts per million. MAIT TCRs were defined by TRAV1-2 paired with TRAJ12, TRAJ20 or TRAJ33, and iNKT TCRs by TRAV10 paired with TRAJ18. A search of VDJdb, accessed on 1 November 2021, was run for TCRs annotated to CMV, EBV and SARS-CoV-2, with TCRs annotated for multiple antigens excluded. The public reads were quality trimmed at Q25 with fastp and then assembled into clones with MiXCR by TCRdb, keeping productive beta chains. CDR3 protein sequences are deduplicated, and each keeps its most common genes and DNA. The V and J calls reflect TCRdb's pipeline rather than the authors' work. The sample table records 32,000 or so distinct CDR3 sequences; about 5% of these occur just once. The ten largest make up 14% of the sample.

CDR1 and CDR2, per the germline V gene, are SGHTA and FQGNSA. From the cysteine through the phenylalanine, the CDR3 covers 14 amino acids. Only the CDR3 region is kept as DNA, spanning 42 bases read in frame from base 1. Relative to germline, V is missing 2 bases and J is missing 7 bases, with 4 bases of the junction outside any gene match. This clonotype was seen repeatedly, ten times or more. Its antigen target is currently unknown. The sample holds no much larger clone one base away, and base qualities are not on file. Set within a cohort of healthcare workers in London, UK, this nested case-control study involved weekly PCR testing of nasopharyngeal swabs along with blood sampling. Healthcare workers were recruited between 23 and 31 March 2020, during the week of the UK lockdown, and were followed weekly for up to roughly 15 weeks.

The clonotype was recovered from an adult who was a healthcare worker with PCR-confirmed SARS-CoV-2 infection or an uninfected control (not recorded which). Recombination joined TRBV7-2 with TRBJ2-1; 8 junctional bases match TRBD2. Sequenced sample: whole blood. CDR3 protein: CASSLQAGANEQFF. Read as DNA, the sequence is TGTGCCAGCAGCTTACAAGCGGGGGCTAATGAGCAGTTCTTC.